This is a list of T cell receptor beta chains from one sample in a study of CD8 T cells in Susac syndrome. MiXCR, applied by TCRdb to the immunoSEQ multiplex PCR reads, yields one record per CDR3 protein. Of roughly 120,000 distinct CDR3 sequences in the sample, about 94% were seen once. The sequenced material came from CD4+ T cells from PBMCs. The receptors come from a human donor with multiple sclerosis. Each CDR3 is given without its conserved first and last residue. The D gene is left open where the match is weak.

D gene,V gene,J gene,CDR3 protein
.,TRBV18,TRBJ1-1,ASSPEQAWNTEAF
.,TRBV5-1,TRBJ2-1,ASSLGGANEQF
.,TRBV5-6,TRBJ1-6,ASSHSTSPLH
.,TRBV2,TRBJ1-2,ASSETSQAGYT
.,TRBV9,TRBJ1-2,ASSVVGDKGYT
TRBD1,TRBV5-4,TRBJ1-2,ASSQQGARNYGYT
TRBD1,TRBV4-3,TRBJ2-7,ASSHSGTAPYEQY
TRBD1,TRBV5-1,TRBJ2-7,ASSQGTGGYEQY
TRBD2,TRBV12-3/TRBV12-4,TRBJ2-1,ASRPTSETYNEQF
TRBD1,TRBV4-3,TRBJ2-7,ASSQGQGASYEQY
.,TRBV5-1,TRBJ1-1,ASSSIPGAEGLEAF
.,TRBV19,TRBJ1-4,ASSTGSTNEKLF
.,TRBV29-1,TRBJ2-7,SVGGEGVYEQY
.,TRBV29-1,TRBJ2-2,SAGRPNTGELF